This TCR beta chain was documented in a study of blood T cell repertoires in COVID-19. On the study more broadly: T cells, B-cell-depleted T cells, or PBMCs provided the cDNA or gDNA that served as material.

Authors' methods: Amplified reference gene primers provided the basis for estimating nucleated cell counts. Sequencing was performed with immunoSEQ multiplex PCR; in TCRdb, only in-frame clones are kept and a portion is missing. That table supplies the V and J calls and clone size; D and trimming were determined from the DNA. This table holds under 200,000 clones, more than 65% found once. This clone was picked up a small number of times. Recruited during active infection, patients (from Seattle) were subsequently followed longitudinally. The CDR3 is made up of 14 amino acids. The germline gives CDR1 SGDLS, CDR2 YYNGEE. V lost 4 bases to trimming and J lost 8 bases; unmatched junction nucleotides: 6.

This TCR derives from a woman in her fifties or sixties with COVID-19, enrolled during active disease. Sequenced: peripheral blood. This rearrangement joins TRBV9 to TRBJ1-5; 10 bases are shared with TRBD1. The CDR3 DNA reads TGTGCCAGCAGCCCGACAGGGGGCGTAGAGCCCCAGCATTTT. As protein: CASSPTGGVEPQHF.